These 16 T cell receptor beta chains were all obtained from the same sample, sequenced in a study of T cells in tumors after PD-1 blockade. Generated by immunoSEQ multiplex PCR, the TCRdb table keeps only in-frame clones and is missing some. The table shows 6,500 to 9,500 clones, with around 69% occurring only once. Material: tumor tissue, obtained after anti-PD-1 treatment. These receptors came from a human donor with basal cell carcinoma.

V is TRBV11-3 and J is TRBJ1-6; 7 bases agree with TRBD1. Germline V CDR1 and CDR2: SGHNT, YENEEA. The length of the CDR3 is 14 residues. The trim removed 5 bases at V and 6 bases at J, leaving 4 bases unmatched. CDR3 sequence: CASSEGTVNSPLHF. CDR3 coding DNA: TGTGCCAGCAGCGAGGGGACAGTTAATTCACCCCTCCACTTT.

V and J are TRBV7-3 and TRBJ2-6; weak D call: TRBD1 (5 bases). The CDR3 runs to 15 residues. Germline lookup yields CDR1 SGHTA and CDR2 FQGTGA. V dropped 2 bases and J dropped 2 bases, with 7 bases sitting between them. The CDR3 DNA sequence: TGTGCCAGCAGCTTACAGGGCACTGGGGCCAACGTCCTGACTTTC. Encoded protein: CASSLQGTGANVLTF.

This clone was detected only a few times. This sequence joins TRBV7-2 and TRBJ2-2; no firm D call. Germline V gene lookup returns CDR1 SGHTA and CDR2 FQGNSA. The CDR3 spans 14 residues. Trimming removed 5 bases from V and 3 bases from J, with 10 bases in between. The CDR3 nucleotides are TGTGCCAGCAGCCCCCGCTACCACACCGGGGAGCTGTTTTTT. It translates to CASSPRYHTGELFF.

The chain employs TRBV4-3 and TRBJ2-5; TRBD2 aligns across 8 bases. V shed 4 bases and J 2 bases; nucleotides not matched to a gene: 3. The CDR3 is 14 amino acids. Germline assignment: CDR1 LGHNA and CDR2 YSLEER. CDR3 sequence reads: CASSPGLAQETQYF. For the CDR3, the DNA is TGCGCCAGCAGCCCTGGACTAGCTCAAGAGACCCAGTACTTC.

There are a few counts of this clone. This sequence joins TRBV19 and TRBJ2-7; TRBD2 aligns across 10 bases. CDR3 length: 15 amino acids. Germline values: CDR1 LNHDA, CDR2 SQIVND (reference sequence). V was clipped by 3 bases and J by 7 bases; unmatched bases: 9. In DNA, the CDR3 is TGTGCCAGTAGTATCGGGACTAGCGATTTCGGTGAGCAGTACTTC. Amino acids: CASSIGTSDFGEQYF.

The rearrangement uses TRBV6-2 or TRBV6-3 and TRBJ1-1; 9 bases align to TRBD1. With 2 bases clipped from V and 1 base from J, the junction kept 11 bases outside the gene matches. The CDR3 runs to 18 residues. Germline V gene data show CDR1 as MNHEY and CDR2 as SVGEGT. Written as DNA, the CDR3 is TGTGCCAGCAGTTACCCAGAGGGACAGGGATTCCGGAACACTGAAGCTTTCTTT. Residues: CASSYPEGQGFRNTEAFF.

The chain has TRBV5-4 and TRBJ2-5; tentative D call: TRBD2 (6 bases). V dropped 2 bases and J dropped 7 bases, with 15 bases sitting between them. From germline, CDR1 is SGHNT and CDR2 YYREEE (reference sequence). The CDR3 totals 14 residues. The CDR3 is CASSFFGGVATQYF. In DNA form, the CDR3 reads TGTGCCAGCAGCTTTTTCGGCGGGGTGGCGACCCAGTACTTC.

V is TRBV6-2 or TRBV6-3 and J is TRBJ1-3; no clear D gene. The V gene lost 6 bases and the J gene lost 3 bases, with 12 bases spanning the gap. The CDR3 is 14 amino acids. CDR1 and CDR2 from the germline V gene are MNHEY and SVGEGT. The CDR3 DNA is TGTGCCAGCAGCTTCTCCGTGGATGGAAACACCATATATTTT. Translating gives CASSFSVDGNTIYF.

The rearrangement joins TRBV9 to TRBJ1-5; tentative D call: TRBD1 (6 bases). CDR1 is SGDLS, CDR2 YYNGEE, per germline. The CDR3 contains 15 residues. Trimming shortened V by 0 bases and J by 6 bases, and 13 bases separated the two germline ends. This CDR3 reads CASSVDPRGGQPQHF. The CDR3 DNA reads TGTGCCAGCAGCGTAGATCCCAGGGGAGGTCAGCCCCAGCATTTT.

The count of this clone is one. This sequence joins TRBV9 and TRBJ2-3, with 8 bases lining up with TRBD1. Unmatched junction bases numbered 8, after V lost 1 base and J lost 1 base. CDR3 length: 17 amino acids. Germline lookup yields CDR1 SGDLS and CDR2 YYNGEE. CDR3 residues: CASSVSLPGQGTDTQYF. Here the CDR3 DNA reads TGTGCCAGCAGCGTATCCCTCCCGGGACAGGGCACAGATACGCAGTATTTT.

This rearrangement joins TRBV18 to TRBJ1-4; the D is unclear. Trimming took off 5 bases at V and 7 bases at J, with 20 bases between the two ends. The CDR3 covers 16 residues. Germline-derived CDR1 and CDR2 are KGHSH and LQKENI. The CDR3 here is CASSSSPEGVGEKLFF. In DNA, the CDR3 is TGTGCCAGCTCATCGAGCCCAGAGGGCGTCGGTGAAAAACTGTTTTTT. The whole variable domain, remainder taken from reference TRBV18 and TRBJ1-4, is NAGVMQNPRHLVRRRGQEARLRCSPMKGHSHVYWYRQLPEEGLKFMVYLQKENIIDESGMPKERFSAEFPKEGPSILRIQQVVRGDSAAYFCASSSSPEGVGEKLFFGSGTQLSVL.

The chain joins TRBV19 to TRBJ1-1; no clear D. Trimming shortened V by 11 bases and J by 1 base, and 14 bases separated the two germline ends. Germline V gives CDR1 LNHDA, CDR2 SQIVND (reference sequence). The CDR3 sequence is 13 residues long. The CDR3 DNA reads TGTGCCTCCCAAGGGAGGGAGAACACTGAAGCTTTCTTT. Amino acid sequence: CASQGRENTEAFF.

The chain links TRBV10-1 to TRBJ2-2; possibly TRBD2 for D (5 bases). Germline lookup yields CDR1 WNHNN and CDR2 SYGVQD (reference sequence). The CDR3 runs 15 residues. V lost 0 bases and J 4 bases, leaving 9 bases between the germline ends. In DNA form, the CDR3 reads TGCGCCAGCAGTGAGTCGGGGAGTATCACCGGGGAGCTGTTTTTT. It codes for CASSESGSITGELFF.

This chain uses TRBV6-1 with TRBJ2-2; TRBD1 matches at 8 bases. This CDR3 is built from 15 residues. Germline assignment: CDR1 MNHNS and CDR2 SASEGT. Losses at the gene ends were 5 bases for V and 5 bases for J; bases not matched to a gene: 7. The CDR3 DNA follows: TGTGCCAGCAGTCTCCGGACAGGGTGGACCGGGGAGCTGTTTTTT. It translates to CASSLRTGWTGELFF.

The chain recombines TRBV7-2 with TRBJ2-3; D possibly corresponds to TRBD2 (6 bases). CDR1 is SGHTA, CDR2 FQGNSA, per germline. Between the trimmed V and J ends, which lost 2 bases and 4 bases, there was a span of 13 bases. The CDR3 has 15 amino acids. CDR3 sequence: CASSLSGGGADTQYF. The DNA for the CDR3 is TGTGCCAGCAGCTTATCAGGCGGAGGGGCAGATACGCAGTATTTT.

V and J are TRBV30 and TRBJ2-5; D is possibly TRBD2 (5 bases). The CDR3 sequence is 14 residues long. CDR1 and CDR2 (germline): GTSNPN, SVGIG (reference sequence). Trimming removed 3 bases from V and 1 base from J, with 12 bases in between. The CDR3 DNA follows: TGTGCCTGGAGCGCCGGACTGTCCCAAGAGACCCAGTACTTC. The encoded protein is CAWSAGLSQETQYF. The whole variable domain, remainder taken from reference TRBV30 and TRBJ2-5, is SQTIHQWPATLVQPVGSPLSLECTVEGTSNPNLYWYRQAAGRGLQLLFYSVGIGQISSEVPQNLSASRPQDRQFILSSKKLLLSDSGFYLCAWSAGLSQETQYFGPGTRLLVL.